Below are 19 T cell receptor beta chains sequenced from a single sample in a study of blood T cell repertoires in COVID-19. Sequenced by immunoSEQ multiplex PCR; TCRdb stores in-frame clones only, minus some. The sample holds fewer than 250,000 clones, 84% seen once. Sequenced sample: peripheral blood. All receptors come from a man aged 25-45 years with active or convalescent COVID-19.

The rearrangement uses TRBV6-5 and TRBJ1-5; tentative D call: TRBD1 (5 bases). Germline CDR1 and CDR2: MNHEY and SVGAGI. V was cut by 4 bases and J by 11 bases, with 9 bases left in between. The CDR3 totals 11 residues. DNA of the CDR3: TGTGCCAGCAGTTCCGGGGGGGCCCAGCATTTT. This gives the protein CASSSGGAQHF.

This chain uses TRBV27 with TRBJ1-1, with D possibly TRBD1 on 5 matching bases. The CDR3 has 13 residues. Germline-derived CDR1 and CDR2 are MNHEY and SMNVEV (reference sequence). The germline V and J ends were trimmed by 5 bases and 0 bases, with 7 bases remaining between them. The CDR3 nucleotides read TGTGCCAGCAGTACAGGCCTGAACACTGAAGCTTTCTTT. This codes for CASSTGLNTEAFF.

J is TRBJ2-2 and V is TRBV6-2 or TRBV6-3, with D perhaps TRBD1 (6 bases). CDR3 size: 17 residues. The V end was cut by 6 bases, the J end by 4 bases, with 21 bases between. Germline CDR1 reads MNHEY; CDR2 reads SVGEGT. DNA for the CDR3: TGTGCCAGCAGCCGCAGGGGATCAGGACTGAGCACCGGGGAGCTGTTTTTT. This codes for CASSRRGSGLSTGELFF.

The V gene is TRBV27, the J gene TRBJ2-3; D remains ambiguous. The CDR3 runs to 13 residues. Germline loops: CDR1 MNHEY, CDR2 SMNVEV (reference sequence). The V gene lost 0 bases and the J gene lost 9 bases, with 10 bases spanning the gap. CDR3 nucleotides: TGTGCCAGCAGTTTATCGCCCCGAGGAACGCAGTATTTT. Translated: CASSLSPRGTQYF.

This rearrangement joins TRBV19 to TRBJ1-1; 8 bases line up with TRBD1. Germline trimming cut 6 bases from V and 5 bases from J; bases unmatched to any gene: 2. This CDR3 has 12 residues. The germline V gene has CDR1 LNHDA and CDR2 SQIVND (reference sequence). CDR3 protein: CASSNRGTEAFF. The CDR3 DNA is TGTGCCAGTAGCAACAGGGGGACTGAAGCTTTCTTT.

The genes are TRBV28 and TRBJ1-5; maybe TRBD1 (5 bases). With 3 bases removed from V and 3 bases from J, the gap between germline ends came to 12 bases. From germline, CDR1 is MDHEN and CDR2 SYDVKM. This CDR3 is built from 15 residues. This CDR3 is CASSLSSGFNQPQHF. The CDR3 DNA is TGTGCCAGCAGTTTGTCCTCAGGGTTCAATCAGCCCCAGCATTTT.

V and J are TRBV7-6 and TRBJ2-7; 9 nucleotides agree with TRBD1. Germline V gene lookup returns CDR1 SGHVS and CDR2 FNYEAQ. Trimming removed 2 bases from V and 2 bases from J; junction bases left unmatched: 10. The CDR3 consists of 17 residues. The CDR3 loop reads CASSLSPPGDRAYEQYF. The CDR3 DNA sequence: TGTGCCAGCAGCTTATCCCCCCCGGGGGACAGGGCCTACGAGCAGTACTTC.

This clone was counted only a few times. The J gene is TRBJ1-3, the V gene TRBV19; D perhaps matches TRBD1 (5 bases). This CDR3 has 13 amino acids. Germline CDR1 reads LNHDA; CDR2 reads SQIVND (reference sequence). V was shortened by 9 bases and J by 4 bases, with 13 bases between the two germline ends. CDR3 in amino acids: CASAGPGGNTIYF. CDR3 nucleotide sequence: TGTGCCAGCGCGGGGCCCGGGGGAAACACCATATATTTT.

The chain combines TRBV27 with TRBJ1-3; TRBD1 matches at 9 bases. The V gene's germline CDR1 is MNHEY and CDR2 SMNVEV (reference sequence). This CDR3 has 13 amino acids. Trimming removed 6 bases from V and 5 bases from J; junction bases left unmatched: 2. Written as DNA, the CDR3 is TGTGCCAGCAGCGGGACAGGGAGAAACACCATATATTTT. As protein: CASSGTGRNTIYF.

V and J are TRBV6-7 and TRBJ1-2; D gene uncertain. TRBV6-7 is an ORF for which the function is uncertain. The length of the CDR3 is 14 residues. With 2 bases removed from V and 5 bases from J, the gap between germline ends came to 12 bases. CDR3 DNA: TGTGCCAGCAGTTACACACAACGAGGGTATGGCTACACCTTC. Translating it yields CASSYTQRGYGYTF.

The chain uses TRBV7-2 and TRBJ1-1; D call uncertain. Trimming left V 5 bases short and J 2 bases short, with 9 bases between. The CDR3 is made up of 13 amino acids. The germline V gene encodes CDR1 SGHTA and CDR2 FQGNSA. In DNA, the CDR3 is TGTGCCAGCAGCCCCCCACTTAACACTGAAGCTTTCTTT. It translates to CASSPPLNTEAFF.

The rearrangement joins TRBV7-9 to TRBJ1-2, with a weak D call TRBD1 (5 bases). From germline, CDR1 is SEHNR and CDR2 FQNEAQ (reference sequence). CDR3 length: 16 amino acids. With 6 bases removed from V and 0 bases from J, the gap between germline ends came to 17 bases. The CDR3 protein is CASSSTGLQANYGYTF. The CDR3 coding sequence is TGTGCCAGCAGTTCTACGGGACTGCAAGCTAACTATGGCTACACCTTC.

The chain uses TRBV9 and TRBJ1-1; the D is unclear. V gave up 4 bases and J gave up 3 bases, with 10 bases separating them. Germline V gene sequence: CDR1 SGDLS, CDR2 YYNGEE. The CDR3 loop spans 13 amino acids. The CDR3 spells CASSWTSDTEAFF. CDR3 nucleotides: TGTGCCAGCAGCTGGACTTCAGACACTGAAGCTTTCTTT.

The chain has TRBV18 and TRBJ1-5; a possible D gene is TRBD1 (5 bases). The CDR3 loop spans 15 amino acids. The germline V gene has CDR1 KGHSH and CDR2 LQKENI. Deletions cut 1 base from V and 9 bases from J, with 16 bases between. CDR3 residues: CASSPHGGFTSPQHF. CDR3 DNA: TGTGCCAGCTCACCACACGGGGGTTTCACATCGCCCCAGCATTTT.

This chain connects TRBV5-8 to TRBJ2-7, with 7 bases identical to TRBD1. The length of the CDR3 is 11 residues. V gave up 7 bases and J gave up 3 bases; unmatched junction bases: 1. Germline V lookup: CDR1 SGHTS, CDR2 YDEGEE. DNA of the CDR3: TGTGCCAGCCGGACAGGCTACGAGCAGTACTTC. This sequence encodes CASRTGYEQYF.

The V gene is TRBV21-1, the J gene TRBJ2-3; the D call in the table, TRBD1, was not verified against the DNA. TRBV21-1 is labeled a pseudogene. The CDR3 has 16 amino acids. The DNA of the CDR3 is TGTGCCAGCAGCTCCCCCGACAGGGGGCGAACAGATACGCAGTATTTT. This sequence encodes CASSSPDRGRTDTQYF.

This clone occurred a few times. CDR3 amino acids: CASRELTGVETEAFF. In DNA form, the CDR3 reads TGCGCCAGCAGGGAATTGACAGGGGTGGAAACTGAAGCTTTCTTT. The chain joins TRBV5-1 to TRBJ1-1; 8 bases align to TRBD1. This CDR3 contains 15 residues. The trim removed 5 bases at V and 5 bases at J, leaving 11 bases unmatched. Per the germline V gene, CDR1 is SGHRS and CDR2 is YFSETQ.

The V and J genes are TRBV5-4 and TRBJ2-3, with a weak D call TRBD2 (6 bases). Germline CDR1 SGHNT, CDR2 YYREEE (reference sequence). V was trimmed by 3 bases and J by 5 bases, leaving 19 bases between them. The CDR3 contains 16 residues. CDR3 sequence: CASSSPRGGIGDTQYF. CDR3 in DNA: TGTGCCAGCAGCTCCCCGAGGGGCGGGATTGGAGATACGCAGTATTTT.

CDR3 bases: TGCGCCAGCAGTCCCGGGACTAGCGGGAGGTGGGTCTACGAGCAGTACTTC. Protein sequence: CASSPGTSGRWVYEQYF. This sequence joins TRBV23-1 and TRBJ2-7; 15 bases align to TRBD2. TRBV23-1 is identified as an open reading frame with a role that is uncertain. CDR3 length: 17 amino acids. V shed 4 bases, J shed 3 bases, and the junction held 7 bases outside the gene matches.